A selection of T cell receptor beta chains follows, all from one sample in a study of T cells in Graves' hyperthyroidism and ophthalmopathy. TCRdb processed the multiplex PCR reads anew with MiXCR; each CDR3 protein has one entry. The data hold 600,000 or so distinct CDR3 sequences, with roughly 50% observed a single time. Sample: peripheral blood or thyroid tissue (not recorded which). These receptors all come from a woman aged 18-29 years with Graves' hyperthyroidism. The CDR3 runs from the conserved cysteine through the conserved F or W. The D gene is left open where the match is weak. The size entry is marked missing in some rows and otherwise reads once, few, many or a size class.

V	D	J	length	size	CDR3	DNA
TRBV25-1	TRBD1	TRBJ2-2	19	-	CASSTWVYIGQGGTGELFF	TGTGCCAGCAGCACATGGGTCTATATAGGACAGGGGGGCACCGGGGAGCTGTTTTTT
TRBV20-1	TRBD1	TRBJ1-2	13	-	CSAGQGNNYGYTF	TGCAGTGCGGGACAGGGAAACAACTATGGCTACACCTTC
TRBV24-1	-	TRBJ2-6	16	-	CATSHKGYTGANVLTF	TGTGCCACCAGTCATAAGGGGTACACTGGGGCCAACGTCCTGACTTTC
TRBV29-1	-	TRBJ2-7	11	many	CSVTSGYEQYF	TGCAGCGTTACCTCAGGCTACGAGCAGTACTTC
TRBV20-1	TRBD1	TRBJ1-2	15	-	CSARDYPGTGDGYTF	TGCAGTGCTAGAGATTATCCCGGGACAGGGGATGGCTACACCTTC
TRBV7-8	-	TRBJ1-1	15	many	CASSLAWTANTEAFF	TGTGCCAGCAGCTTAGCGTGGACGGCGAACACTGAAGCTTTCTTT
TRBV6-2/TRBV6-3	-	TRBJ1-4	14	-	CASSYRAANEKLFF	TGTGCCAGCAGTTACCGGGCAGCCAATGAAAAACTGTTTTTT
TRBV2	TRBD1	TRBJ1-2	13	-	CASSLRGSHGYTF	TGTGCCAGCAGCCTCAGGGGGTCCCATGGCTACACCTTC
TRBV29-1	-	TRBJ2-7	14	-	CSVGRGANSYEQYF	TGCAGCGTTGGGAGGGGGGCAAACTCCTACGAGCAGTACTTC
TRBV7-9	-	TRBJ1-5	12	many	CASSLSFQPQHF	TGTGCCAGCAGCTTGAGCTTTCAGCCCCAGCATTTT
TRBV11-2	TRBD1	TRBJ1-6	16	-	CASSKRTGTGVSPLHF	TGTGCCAGCAGCAAAAGGACCGGGACAGGGGTCTCACCCCTCCACTTT
TRBV24-1	-	TRBJ1-2	13	once	CATSLTDNYGYTF	TGTGCCACCAGTCTTACAGATAACTATGGCTACACCTTC
TRBV19	TRBD2	TRBJ2-5	15	few	CASSPRTSAKETQYF	TGTGCCAGTAGTCCCCGGACTAGCGCAAAAGAGACCCAGTACTTC
TRBV14	TRBD1	TRBJ1-4	16	-	CASSQGGPTGVEKLFF	TGTGCCAGCAGCCAAGGGGGACCTACAGGGGTCGAAAAACTGTTTTTT
TRBV7-3	TRBD2	TRBJ2-3	16	-	CASSESSGSGTDTQYF	TGCGCCAGCAGTGAGTCAAGCGGGAGCGGCACAGATACGCAGTATTTT
TRBV7-9	TRBD2	TRBJ2-5	15	-	CASSFRSGGRETQYF	TGTGCCAGCAGTTTTAGGTCGGGAGGGCGCGAGACCCAGTACTTC
TRBV5-1	TRBD1	TRBJ1-5	14	-	CASSSGQGEQPQHF	TGCGCCAGCAGCTCTGGACAGGGTGAACAGCCCCAGCATTTT
TRBV10-3	-	TRBJ1-2	15	-	CAISEEGRSYSGYTF	TGTGCCATCAGTGAGGAGGGGCGCTCATACAGCGGCTACACCTTC
TRBV7-9	-	TRBJ1-2	14	once	CASSLNSGQGGYTF	TGTGCCAGCAGCTTAAACAGCGGGCAGGGCGGCTACACCTTC
TRBV7-2	-	TRBJ1-4	14	few	CASSLSREPERLFF	TGTGCCAGCAGCTTATCCAGGGAACCCGAAAGGCTGTTTTTT
TRBV5-1	-	TRBJ1-3	14	-	CASSFGGPGNTIYF	TGCGCCAGCAGCTTCGGGGGGCCCGGAAACACCATATATTTT
TRBV29-1	-	TRBJ1-2	12	-	CSSNQGNYGYTF	TGCAGCAGTAACCAGGGTAACTATGGCTACACCTTC
TRBV2	-	TRBJ1-2	16	many	CASSRLPGSGNYGYTF	TGTGCCAGCAGTCGCTTACCTGGCAGTGGGAACTATGGCTACACCTTC
TRBV19	TRBD1	TRBJ1-4	14	few	CASSTGTVNEKLFF	TGTGCCAGTAGTACCGGGACAGTTAATGAAAAACTGTTTTTT
TRBV9	-	TRBJ1-1	10	-	CASSPGWAFF	TGTGCCAGCAGCCCGGGGTGGGCTTTCTTT
TRBV6-5	-	TRBJ2-2	15	once	CASSYSISGAGELFF	TGTGCCAGCAGTTACTCGATTAGTGGGGCCGGGGAGCTGTTTTTT
TRBV29-1	-	TRBJ2-3	12	-	CSVEGTRGTQYF	TGCAGCGTTGAAGGAACTCGGGGTACGCAGTATTTT
TRBV9	-	TRBJ1-5	11	many	CASSAGPTQHF	TGTGCCAGCAGCGCCGGACCGACCCAGCATTTT
TRBV7-7	-	TRBJ1-4	17	-	CASRSLLPAGTNEKLFF	TGTGCCAGCAGATCCCTCCTTCCCGCGGGTACAAATGAAAAACTGTTTTTT
TRBV5-1	-	TRBJ2-5	16	-	CASSPSGTGRPETQYF	TGCGCCAGCAGCCCTAGCGGGACAGGTCGTCCCGAGACCCAGTACTTC
TRBV10-3	-	TRBJ2-7	12	-	CASKQGFGEQYF	TGTGCCAGCAAGCAGGGTTTCGGCGAGCAGTACTTC
TRBV7-6	-	TRBJ2-7	14	few	CASSQEDWGLEQYF	TGTGCCAGCAGCCAAGAAGATTGGGGCCTCGAGCAGTACTTC
TRBV7-9	-	TRBJ2-7	13	many	CASSYLKGYEQYF	TGTGCCAGCAGCTACCTTAAAGGGTACGAGCAGTACTTC
TRBV25-1	TRBD1	TRBJ1-6	17	once	CASSAREGQGAGSPLHF	TGTGCCAGCAGTGCTAGAGAAGGCCAGGGGGCCGGTTCACCCCTCCACTTT
TRBV7-9	-	TRBJ1-3	12	-	CASSQSTRATYF	TGTGCCAGCAGCCAATCTACCAGGGCGACATATTTT
TRBV5-1	-	TRBJ1-2	14	few	CASSLQVLSYGYTF	TGTGCCAGCAGCTTACAGGTTCTATCCTATGGCTACACCTTC
TRBV7-2	-	TRBJ1-2	13	many	CASSLGSRLGYTF	TGTGCCAGCAGCTTAGGGTCCAGACTTGGCTACACCTTC
TRBV24-1	-	TRBJ1-2	12	-	CATSGTGFGYTF	TGTGCCACCAGCGGAACAGGGTTTGGCTACACCTTC
TRBV29-1	-	TRBJ1-2	12	once	CSVDSTNYGYTF	TGCAGCGTAGACAGTACTAACTATGGCTACACCTTC
TRBV7-3	-	TRBJ1-5	14	-	CASSLLGEGQPQHF	TGTGCCAGCAGCCTACTGGGGGAGGGACAGCCCCAGCATTTT
TRBV14	TRBD1	TRBJ1-2	15	few	CASSQDVGQGYGYTF	TGTGCCAGCAGCCAAGATGTAGGACAGGGCTATGGCTACACCTTC
TRBV6-5	-	TRBJ1-1	15	few	CASSYSIRLNTEAFF	TGTGCCAGCAGTTACTCGATACGGTTGAACACTGAAGCTTTCTTT
TRBV7-9	-	TRBJ1-1	14	many	CASTPGPVNTEAFF	TGTGCCAGCACCCCGGGGCCGGTGAACACTGAAGCTTTCTTT
TRBV20-1	TRBD2	TRBJ2-7	13	few	CSARALEAGGQYF	TGCAGTGCTAGAGCCTTGGAGGCGGGAGGGCAGTACTTC
TRBV7-2	TRBD1	TRBJ1-4	13	many	CASSQGARGKLFF	TGTGCCAGCAGTCAGGGGGCGCGGGGAAAACTGTTTTTT
TRBV5-4	TRBD1	TRBJ1-4	14	few	CASSLTGDNEKLFF	TGTGCCAGCAGCTTGACAGGGGATAATGAAAAACTGTTTTTT
TRBV5-4	-	TRBJ1-1	16	-	CASSPPARVVGTEAFF	TGTGCCAGCTCACCCCCCGCTAGGGTCGTAGGCACTGAAGCTTTCTTT
TRBV20-1	-	TRBJ2-7	13	few	CSAREPGAYEQYF	TGCAGTGCTAGAGAGCCAGGGGCCTACGAGCAGTACTTC
TRBV5-1	-	TRBJ2-7	13	-	CASSLEGPWEQYF	TGCGCCAGCAGCTTGGAGGGACCGTGGGAGCAGTACTTC
TRBV7-2	TRBD1	TRBJ2-5	15	-	CASSVWDRGAETQYF	TGTGCCAGCAGCGTGTGGGACAGAGGGGCAGAGACCCAGTACTTC
TRBV7-8	TRBD2	TRBJ2-7	15	-	CASSFYTSGGYEQYF	TGTGCCAGCAGCTTTTACACTAGCGGGGGCTACGAGCAGTACTTC
TRBV7-9	-	TRBJ1-5	14	many	CASSDGRSNQPQHF	TGTGCCAGCAGCGACGGACGGAGCAATCAGCCCCAGCATTTT
TRBV6-5	-	TRBJ1-5	17	-	CASSYSGPQESNQPQHF	TGTGCCAGCAGTTACTCGGGCCCCCAAGAGAGCAATCAGCCCCAGCATTTT